This T cell receptor (beta chain) was documented in a study of control samples from healthy donors and cancer patients. Assay used: immunoSEQ multiplex PCR; TCRdb lists only in-frame clones, some missing. The sample has approximately 150,000 clones; approximately 94% are singletons. V lost 3 bases, J lost 1 base, and 10 bases stayed unmatched. The CDR3 totals 17 residues. Germline V gives CDR1 ENHRY, CDR2 SYGVKD. The sample comprised blood. The source is a woman between 18 and 29 years old in good health. The chain is built from TRBV10-3 and TRBJ2-3, with 7 positions matching TRBD1. CDR3 sequence reads: CAISDGIRGLGTDTQYF. The CDR3 DNA reads as TGTGCCATCAGTGACGGCATAAGGGGGCTGGGCACAGATACGCAGTATTTT.